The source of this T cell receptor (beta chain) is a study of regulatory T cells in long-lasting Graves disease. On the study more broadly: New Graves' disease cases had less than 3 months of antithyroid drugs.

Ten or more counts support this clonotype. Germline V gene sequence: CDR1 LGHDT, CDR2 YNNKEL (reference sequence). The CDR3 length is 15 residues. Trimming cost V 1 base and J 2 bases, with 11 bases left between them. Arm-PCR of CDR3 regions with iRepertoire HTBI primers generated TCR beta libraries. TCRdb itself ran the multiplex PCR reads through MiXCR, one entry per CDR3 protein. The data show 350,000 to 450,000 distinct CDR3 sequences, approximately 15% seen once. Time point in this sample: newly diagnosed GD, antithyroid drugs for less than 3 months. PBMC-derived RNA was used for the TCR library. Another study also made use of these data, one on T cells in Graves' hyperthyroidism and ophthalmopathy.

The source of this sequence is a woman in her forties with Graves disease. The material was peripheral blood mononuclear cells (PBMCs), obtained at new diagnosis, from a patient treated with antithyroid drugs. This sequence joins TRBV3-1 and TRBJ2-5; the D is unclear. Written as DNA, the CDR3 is TGTGCCAGCAGCCAAGCACCCAATTCGCAAGAGACCCAGTACTTC. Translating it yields CASSQAPNSQETQYF.